The sequence of this T cell receptor (beta chain) was determined in a study of graft-versus-host responses after intestinal transplantation. Study-level background: Those transplanted obtained multivisceral, liver-intestinal, or isolated intestinal grafts.

The data were produced by immunoSEQ multiplex PCR, yet TCRdb's version contains in-frame clones alone and is incomplete. The repertoire holds about 38,000 clones, with around 86% as singletons. General study points: Peak GvH clone levels in circulation were associated with early post-transplant HvG declines.

V dropped 2 bases and J dropped 1 base, with 8 bases sitting between them. Germline CDR1 is MNHEY and CDR2 is SVGAGI. This CDR3 is built from 15 residues. On this clone: Its antigen remains unidentified.

Sequencing was performed on PBMCs, taken about 990 days after transplant. The chain carries TRBV6-5 and TRBJ2-2; D might be TRBD1 (6 bases). The receptor's source is a human patient who received an intestinal transplant, so some T cells may come from the graft donor. DNA for the CDR3: TGTGCCAGCAGTTACAGAGGGGGGAACACCGGGGAGCTGTTTTTT. Its protein product is CASSYRGGNTGELFF.